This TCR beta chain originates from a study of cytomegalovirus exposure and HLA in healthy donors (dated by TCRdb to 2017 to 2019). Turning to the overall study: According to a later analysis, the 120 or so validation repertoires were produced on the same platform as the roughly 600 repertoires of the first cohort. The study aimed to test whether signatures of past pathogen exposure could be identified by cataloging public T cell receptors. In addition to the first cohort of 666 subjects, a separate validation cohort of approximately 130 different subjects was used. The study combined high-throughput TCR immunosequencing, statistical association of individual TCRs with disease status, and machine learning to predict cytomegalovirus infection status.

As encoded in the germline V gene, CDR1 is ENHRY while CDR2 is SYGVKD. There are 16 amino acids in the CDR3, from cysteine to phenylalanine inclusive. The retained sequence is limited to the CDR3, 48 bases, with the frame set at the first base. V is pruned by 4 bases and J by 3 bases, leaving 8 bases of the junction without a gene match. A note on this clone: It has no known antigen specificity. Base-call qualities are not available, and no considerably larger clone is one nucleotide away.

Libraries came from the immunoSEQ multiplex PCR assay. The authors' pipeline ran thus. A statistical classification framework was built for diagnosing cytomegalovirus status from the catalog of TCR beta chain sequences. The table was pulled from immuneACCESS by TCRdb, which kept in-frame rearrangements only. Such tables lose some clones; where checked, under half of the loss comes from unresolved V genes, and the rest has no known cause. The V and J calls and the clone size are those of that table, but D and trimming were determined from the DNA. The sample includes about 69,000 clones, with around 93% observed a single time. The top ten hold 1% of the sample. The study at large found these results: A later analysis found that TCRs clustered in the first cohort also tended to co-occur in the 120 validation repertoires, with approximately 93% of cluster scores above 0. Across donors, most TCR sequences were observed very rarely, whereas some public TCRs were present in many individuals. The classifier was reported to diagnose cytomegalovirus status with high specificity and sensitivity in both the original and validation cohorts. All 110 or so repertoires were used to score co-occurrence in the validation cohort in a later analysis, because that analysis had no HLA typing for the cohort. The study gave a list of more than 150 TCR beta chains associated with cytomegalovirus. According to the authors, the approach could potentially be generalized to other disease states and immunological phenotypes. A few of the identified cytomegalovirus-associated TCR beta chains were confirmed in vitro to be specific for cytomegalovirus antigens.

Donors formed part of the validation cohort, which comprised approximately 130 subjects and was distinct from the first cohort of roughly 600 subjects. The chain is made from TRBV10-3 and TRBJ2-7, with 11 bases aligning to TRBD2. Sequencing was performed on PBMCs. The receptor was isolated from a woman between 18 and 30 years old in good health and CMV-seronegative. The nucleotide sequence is TGTGCCATCAGTGTTTTCAGGACTAGCGGGTACTACGAGCAGTACTTC. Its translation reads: CAISVFRTSGYYEQYF.